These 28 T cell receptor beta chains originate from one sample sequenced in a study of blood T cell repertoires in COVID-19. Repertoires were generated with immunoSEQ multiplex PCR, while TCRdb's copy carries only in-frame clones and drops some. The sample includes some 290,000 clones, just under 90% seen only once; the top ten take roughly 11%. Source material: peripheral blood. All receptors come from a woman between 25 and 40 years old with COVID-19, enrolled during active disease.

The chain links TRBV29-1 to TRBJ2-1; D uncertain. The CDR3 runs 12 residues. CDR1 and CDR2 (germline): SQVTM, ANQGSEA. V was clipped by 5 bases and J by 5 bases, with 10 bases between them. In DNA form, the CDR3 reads TGCAGCGTTATCAACCCAGACAATGAGCAGTTCTTC. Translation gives CSVINPDNEQFF.

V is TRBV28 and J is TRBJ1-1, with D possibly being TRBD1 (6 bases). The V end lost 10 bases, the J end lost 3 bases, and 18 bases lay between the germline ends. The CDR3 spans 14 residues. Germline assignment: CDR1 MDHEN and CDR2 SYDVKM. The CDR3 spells CATCWGGWYTEAFF. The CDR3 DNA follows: TGTGCCACCTGTTGGGGGGGCTGGTACACTGAAGCTTTCTTT. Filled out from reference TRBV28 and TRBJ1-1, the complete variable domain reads DVKVTQSSRYLVKRTGEKVFLECVQDMDHENMFWYRQDPGLGLRLIYFSYDVKMKEKGDIPEGYSVSREKKERFSLILESASTNQTSMYLCATCWGGWYTEAFFGQGTRLTVV.

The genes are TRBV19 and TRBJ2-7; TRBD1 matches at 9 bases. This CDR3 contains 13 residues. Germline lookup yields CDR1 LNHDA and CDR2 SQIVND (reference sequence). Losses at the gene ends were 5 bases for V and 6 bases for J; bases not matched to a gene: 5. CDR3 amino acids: CASSLTGGGEQYF. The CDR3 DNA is TGTGCCAGTAGTCTGACAGGGGGTGGCGAGCAGTACTTC. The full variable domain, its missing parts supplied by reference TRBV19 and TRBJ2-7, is DGGITQSPKYLFRKEGQNVTLSCEQNLNHDAMYWYRQDPGQGLRLIYYSQIVNDFQKGDIAEGYSVSREKKESFPLTVTSAQKNPTAFYLCASSLTGGGEQYFGPGTRLTVT.

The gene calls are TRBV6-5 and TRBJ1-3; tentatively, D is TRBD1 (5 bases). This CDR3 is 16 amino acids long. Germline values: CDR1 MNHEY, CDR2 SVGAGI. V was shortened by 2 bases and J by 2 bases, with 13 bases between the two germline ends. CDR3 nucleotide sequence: TGTGCCAGCAGTTACCAACTCGACAGCGCTGGAAACACCATATATTTT. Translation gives CASSYQLDSAGNTIYF.

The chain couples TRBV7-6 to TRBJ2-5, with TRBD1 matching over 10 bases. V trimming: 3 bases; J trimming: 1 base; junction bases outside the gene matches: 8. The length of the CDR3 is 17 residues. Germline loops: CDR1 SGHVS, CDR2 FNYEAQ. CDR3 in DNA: TGTGCCAGCAGCTTGGAGTACCGGGACAGGGGCCAAGAGACCCAGTACTTC. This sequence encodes CASSLEYRDRGQETQYF.

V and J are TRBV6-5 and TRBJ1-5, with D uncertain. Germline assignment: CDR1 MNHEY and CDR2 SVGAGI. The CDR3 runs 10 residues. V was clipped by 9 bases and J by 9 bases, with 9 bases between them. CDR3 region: CASSLWPQHF. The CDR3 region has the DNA TGTGCCAGTTCGTTGTGGCCCCAGCATTTT.

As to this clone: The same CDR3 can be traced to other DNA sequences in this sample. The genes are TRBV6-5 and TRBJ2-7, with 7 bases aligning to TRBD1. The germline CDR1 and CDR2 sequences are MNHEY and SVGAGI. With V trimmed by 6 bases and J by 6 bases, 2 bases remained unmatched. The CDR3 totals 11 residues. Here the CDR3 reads CASSYRGEQYF. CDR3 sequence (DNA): TGTGCCAGCAGCTACAGGGGCGAGCAGTACTTC.

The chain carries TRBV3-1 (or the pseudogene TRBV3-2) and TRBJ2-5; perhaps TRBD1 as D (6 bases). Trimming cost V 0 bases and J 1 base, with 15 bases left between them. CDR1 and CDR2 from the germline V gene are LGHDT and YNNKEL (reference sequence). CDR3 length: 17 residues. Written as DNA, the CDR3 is TGTGCCAGCAGCCAAGAAGCACAGGGTTTGGGCCAAGAGACCCAGTACTTC. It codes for CASSQEAQGLGQETQYF.

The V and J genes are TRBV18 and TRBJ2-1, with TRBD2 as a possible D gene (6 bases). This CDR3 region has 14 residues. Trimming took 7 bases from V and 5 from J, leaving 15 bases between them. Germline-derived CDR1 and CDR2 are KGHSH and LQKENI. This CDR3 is CASYPGRGHNEQFF. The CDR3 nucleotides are TGTGCCAGCTACCCAGGGCGGGGTCACAATGAGCAGTTCTTC.

This CDR3 reads CASSLRTGMGSYEQYF. In nucleotides, the CDR3 is TGCGCCAGCAGCCTGCGGACAGGGATGGGCTCCTACGAGCAGTACTTC. The chain recombines TRBV5-1 with TRBJ2-7; 8 bases are a match to TRBD1. Germline V gene sequence: CDR1 SGHRS, CDR2 YFSETQ. This CDR3 is built from 16 residues. J gave up 0 bases and V 4 bases, and 9 bases lay outside the gene matches.

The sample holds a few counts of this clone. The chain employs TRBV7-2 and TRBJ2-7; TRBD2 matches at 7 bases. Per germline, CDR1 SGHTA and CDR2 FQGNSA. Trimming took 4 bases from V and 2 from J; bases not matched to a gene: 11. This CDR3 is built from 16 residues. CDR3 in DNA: TGTGCCAGCAGCTCTTGGGCGGGGGACTTTCCCTACGAGCAGTACTTC. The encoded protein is CASSSWAGDFPYEQYF.

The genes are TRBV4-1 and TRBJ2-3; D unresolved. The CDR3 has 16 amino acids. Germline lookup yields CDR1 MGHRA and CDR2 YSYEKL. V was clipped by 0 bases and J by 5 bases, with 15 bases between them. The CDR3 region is CASSQDGSRQRDTQYF. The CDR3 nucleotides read TGCGCCAGCAGCCAAGACGGGTCTCGCCAGAGAGATACGCAGTATTTT.

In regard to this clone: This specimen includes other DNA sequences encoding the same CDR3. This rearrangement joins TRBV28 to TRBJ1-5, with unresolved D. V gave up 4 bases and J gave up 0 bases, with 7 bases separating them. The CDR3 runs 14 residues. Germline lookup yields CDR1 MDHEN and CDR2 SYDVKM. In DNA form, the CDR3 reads TGTGCCAGCAGTTCCACGGGTAGCAATCAGCCCCAGCATTTT. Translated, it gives CASSSTGSNQPQHF.

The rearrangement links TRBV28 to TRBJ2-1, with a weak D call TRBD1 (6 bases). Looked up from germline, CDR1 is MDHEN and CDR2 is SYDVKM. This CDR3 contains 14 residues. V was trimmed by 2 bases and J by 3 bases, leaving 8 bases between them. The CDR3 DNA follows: TGTGCCAGCAGTTTACCAGGGGACTACAATGAGCAGTTCTTC. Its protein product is CASSLPGDYNEQFF.

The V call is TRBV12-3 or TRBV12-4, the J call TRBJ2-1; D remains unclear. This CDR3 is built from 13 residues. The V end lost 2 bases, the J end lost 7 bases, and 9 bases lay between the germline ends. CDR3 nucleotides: TGTGCCAGCAGTTTACTCTCCCCGAATGAGCAGTTCTTC. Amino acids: CASSLLSPNEQFF.

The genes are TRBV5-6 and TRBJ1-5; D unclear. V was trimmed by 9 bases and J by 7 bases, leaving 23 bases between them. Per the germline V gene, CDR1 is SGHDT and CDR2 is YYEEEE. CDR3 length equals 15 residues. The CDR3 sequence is CATRPAGRQRQPQHF. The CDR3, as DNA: TGTGCCACTCGGCCGGCGGGCCGTCAAAGGCAGCCCCAGCATTTT.

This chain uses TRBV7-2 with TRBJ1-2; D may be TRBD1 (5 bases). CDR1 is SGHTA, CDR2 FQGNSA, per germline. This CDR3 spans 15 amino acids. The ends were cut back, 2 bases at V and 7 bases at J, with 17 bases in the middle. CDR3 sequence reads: CASSLYQGQSGGYTF. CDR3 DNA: TGTGCCAGCAGCTTATATCAGGGTCAGTCTGGTGGCTACACCTTC.

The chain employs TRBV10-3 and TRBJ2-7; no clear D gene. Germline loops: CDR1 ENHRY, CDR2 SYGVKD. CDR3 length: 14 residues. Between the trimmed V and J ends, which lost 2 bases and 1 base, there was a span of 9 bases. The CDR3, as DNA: TGTGCCATCAGTGAGGAGGTAGCTTCCTACGAGCAGTACTTC. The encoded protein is CAISEEVASYEQYF.

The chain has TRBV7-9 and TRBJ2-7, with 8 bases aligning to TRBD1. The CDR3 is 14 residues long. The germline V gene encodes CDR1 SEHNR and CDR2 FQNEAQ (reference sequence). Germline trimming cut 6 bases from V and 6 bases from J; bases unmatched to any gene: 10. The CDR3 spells CASSFEGQALEQYF. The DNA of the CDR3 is TGTGCCAGCAGTTTCGAGGGACAGGCCCTCGAGCAGTACTTC.

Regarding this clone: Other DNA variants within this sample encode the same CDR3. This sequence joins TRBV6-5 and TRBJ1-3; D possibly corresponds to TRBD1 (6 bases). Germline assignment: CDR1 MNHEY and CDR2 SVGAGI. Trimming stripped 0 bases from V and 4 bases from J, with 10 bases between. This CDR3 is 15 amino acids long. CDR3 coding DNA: TGTGCCAGCAGTTACTCGAGTAGGGGGGGAAACACCATATATTTT. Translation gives CASSYSSRGGNTIYF.

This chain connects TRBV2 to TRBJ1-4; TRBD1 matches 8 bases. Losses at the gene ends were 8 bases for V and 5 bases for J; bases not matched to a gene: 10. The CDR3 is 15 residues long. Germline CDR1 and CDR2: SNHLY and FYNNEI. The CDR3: CASLTGGWANEKLFF. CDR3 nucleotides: TGTGCCAGCCTAACAGGGGGATGGGCCAATGAAAAACTGTTTTTT. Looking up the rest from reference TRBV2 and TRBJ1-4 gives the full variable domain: EPEVTQTPSHQVTQMGQEVILRCVPISNHLYFYWYRQILGQKVEFLVSFYNNEISEKSEIFDDQFSVERPDGSNFTLKIRSTKLEDSAMYFCASLTGGWANEKLFFGSGTQLSVL.

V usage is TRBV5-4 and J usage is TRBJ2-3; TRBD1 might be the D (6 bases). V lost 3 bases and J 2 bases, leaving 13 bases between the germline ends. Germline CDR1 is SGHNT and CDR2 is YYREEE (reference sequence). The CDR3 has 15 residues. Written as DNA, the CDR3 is TGTGCCAGCAGCTCCTACAGGGATCTCACAGATACGCAGTATTTT. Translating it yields CASSSYRDLTDTQYF.

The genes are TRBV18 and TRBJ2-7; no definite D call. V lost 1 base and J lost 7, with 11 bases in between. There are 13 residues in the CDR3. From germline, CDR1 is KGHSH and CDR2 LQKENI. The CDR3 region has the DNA TGTGCCAGCTCACCACTACATGGGCGAGAGCAGTACTTC. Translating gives CASSPLHGREQYF.

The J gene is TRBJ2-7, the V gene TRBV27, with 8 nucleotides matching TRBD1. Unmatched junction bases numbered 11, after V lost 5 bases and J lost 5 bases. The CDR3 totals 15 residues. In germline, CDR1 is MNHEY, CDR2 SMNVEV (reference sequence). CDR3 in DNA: TGTGCCAGCAGTCGAACAGGGGGGTTTATGGACGAGCAGTACTTC. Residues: CASSRTGGFMDEQYF.

CDR3 nucleotide sequence: TGTGCCAGCAGTTACATCCTAGCGGGGGGCGGGGAGACCCAGTACTTC. This encodes CASSYILAGGGETQYF. The J gene is TRBJ2-5, the V gene TRBV6-5; 11 bases align to TRBD2. Germline CDR1 MNHEY, CDR2 SVGAGI. Trimming cost V 2 bases and J 5 bases; bases outside gene matches: 7. The CDR3 is 16 residues long.

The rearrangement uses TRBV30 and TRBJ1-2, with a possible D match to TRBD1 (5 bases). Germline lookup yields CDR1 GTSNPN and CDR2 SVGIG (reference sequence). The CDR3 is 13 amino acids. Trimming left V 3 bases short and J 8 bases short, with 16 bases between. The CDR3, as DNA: TGTGCCTGGAGCTCCCAGGGAGGGGTAGGCTACACCTTC. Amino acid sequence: CAWSSQGGVGYTF.

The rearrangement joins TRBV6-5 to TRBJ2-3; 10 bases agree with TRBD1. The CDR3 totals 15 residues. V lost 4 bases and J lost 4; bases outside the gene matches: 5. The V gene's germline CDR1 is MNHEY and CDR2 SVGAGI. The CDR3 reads CASSSPTGGPDTQYF. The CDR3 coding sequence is TGTGCCAGCAGTTCACCGACAGGGGGCCCAGATACGCAGTATTTT.

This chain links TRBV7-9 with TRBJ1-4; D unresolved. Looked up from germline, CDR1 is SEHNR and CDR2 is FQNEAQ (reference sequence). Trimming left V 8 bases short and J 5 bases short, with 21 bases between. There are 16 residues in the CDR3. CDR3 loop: CASAPYAVVENEKLFF. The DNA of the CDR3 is TGTGCCAGCGCCCCTTACGCGGTAGTCGAGAATGAAAAACTGTTTTTT.